The 5 T cell receptor beta chains below were found in one sample sequenced in a study of regulatory T cells in long-lasting Graves disease. Stated time point: newly diagnosed GD, antithyroid drugs for less than 3 months. Isolated PBMC RNA provided the starting material for the TCR library. Investigators prepared the TCR beta libraries by applying iRepertoire HTBI primers and Arm-PCR of CDR3 regions. MiXCR, run by TCRdb on the multiplex PCR reads, gives a single entry per CDR3 protein. The sample has fewer than 350,000 distinct CDR3 sequences, over 15% seen once. The starting material was peripheral blood mononuclear cells (PBMCs), obtained at new diagnosis, from a patient treated with antithyroid drugs. Every receptor here comes from a female donor with Graves disease.

This clonotype was picked up a small number of times. V is TRBV9 and J is TRBJ2-3; 7 bases map to TRBD2. This CDR3 region has 16 residues. V lost 5 bases, J lost 2 bases, and 11 bases stayed unmatched. Germline CDR1 SGDLS, CDR2 YYNGEE. The CDR3 DNA reads TGTGCCAGCAGTCCTCCGGGCGGGAGATACACAGATACGCAGTATTTT. Its translation is CASSPPGGRYTDTQYF.

This clonotype was counted only a few times. The V and J genes are TRBV7-9 and TRBJ1-5, with TRBD1 matching 11 bases. CDR1 and CDR2 (germline): SEHNR, FQNEAQ (reference sequence). V was pared by 5 bases and J by 3 bases, with 6 bases of the junction left unmatched. The length of the CDR3 is 16 residues. This CDR3 reads CASSPGTGGINQPQHF. The CDR3 coding sequence is TGTGCCAGCAGCCCTGGGACAGGGGGTATCAATCAGCCCCAGCATTTT.

This clonotype was counted ten times or more. This chain links TRBV11-3 with TRBJ2-1, with D tentatively TRBD2 (5 bases). CDR1 is SGHNT, CDR2 YENEEA, per germline. V was shortened by 0 bases and J by 1 base, with 13 bases between the two germline ends. The CDR3 is 17 amino acids. CDR3 in DNA: TGTGCCAGCAGCTTAGATCAATCCGGGGTGTCCTACAATGAGCAGTTCTTC. Protein: CASSLDQSGVSYNEQFF.

In its sample, this clonotype was seen many times. The gene calls are TRBV6-5 and TRBJ2-7, with 12 positions matching TRBD2. Trimming removed 0 bases from V and 3 bases from J; junction bases left unmatched: 3. From germline, CDR1 is MNHEY and CDR2 SVGAGI. The CDR3 is 16 residues long. CDR3 residues: CASSYSATSGSYEQYF. CDR3 bases: TGTGCCAGCAGTTACTCGGCGACTAGCGGGAGCTACGAGCAGTACTTC.

This clonotype was counted a few times. With a much larger clone just one base away, this may be a read error. The chain couples TRBV7-8 to TRBJ1-5, with TRBD1 matching over 8 bases. This CDR3 has 14 amino acids. Germline V gives CDR1 SGHVS, CDR2 FQNEAQ. CDR3 residues: CASSLDRGNQPRHF. CDR3 nucleotides: TGTGCCAGCAGTCTAGACAGGGGCAATCAGCCCCGGCATTTT.